These 24 T cell receptor beta chains share one sample of origin, sequenced in a study of blood T cell repertoires in COVID-19. Profiling relied on immunoSEQ multiplex PCR, and the TCRdb table lists in-frame clones only, not all of them. Altogether about 120,000 clones are present, about 90% being singletons, with the ten largest covering nearly 0.9%. The sequenced sample was peripheral blood. These receptors were taken from a woman aged 50 to 60 with active or convalescent COVID-19.

This clone showed up just once. This chain connects TRBV9 to TRBJ2-3, with D possibly TRBD2 on 6 matching bases. Trimming stripped 7 bases from V and 2 bases from J, with 14 bases between. From germline, CDR1 is SGDLS and CDR2 YYNGEE. CDR3 length equals 14 residues. The chain's CDR3 is CASGGTFPTDTQYF. As DNA, the CDR3 is TGTGCCAGCGGAGGGACTTTCCCCACAGATACGCAGTATTTT.

The gene calls are TRBV5-1 and TRBJ2-3; D is undetermined. Trimming stripped 2 bases from V and 3 bases from J, with 16 bases between. This CDR3 spans 16 amino acids. Germline V gives CDR1 SGHRS, CDR2 YFSETQ. This CDR3 reads CASSFGSRPSTDTQYF. CDR3 in DNA: TGCGCCAGCAGCTTCGGAAGTCGTCCTAGTACAGATACGCAGTATTTT.

This sequence joins TRBV4-3 and TRBJ1-4, with 7 bases identical to TRBD1. The CDR3 has 15 residues. The ends lost 1 base at V and 3 bases at J; junction bases unmatched: 2. Looked up from germline, CDR1 is LGHNA and CDR2 is YSLEER. The CDR3 loop is CASSQGTGPNEKLFF. For the CDR3, the DNA is TGCGCCAGCAGCCAAGGGACAGGACCTAATGAAAAACTGTTTTTT.

This chain links TRBV10-3 with TRBJ1-3; no reliable D call. CDR1 ENHRY and CDR2 SYGVKD come from the germline V gene. The CDR3 is 12 residues long. Trimming shortened V by 4 bases and J by 8 bases, and 9 bases separated the two germline ends. CDR3 sequence (DNA): TGTGCCATCAGTGCCGCGAGGGACACCATATATTTT. The encoded protein is CAISAARDTIYF.

Written as DNA, the CDR3 is TGTGCCAGCAGCTTTATGGCCGCGACTAGGTCACCCCTCCACTTT. This translates into CASSFMAATRSPLHF. The chain couples TRBV5-6 to TRBJ1-6; D gene uncertain. This CDR3 has 15 residues. Looked up from germline, CDR1 is SGHDT and CDR2 is YYEEEE. Trimming took 2 bases from V and 10 from J, leaving 16 bases between them.

The sample holds one count of this clone. This CDR3 is CASSLGTSTSASTDTQYF. CDR3 nucleotide sequence: TGCGCCAGCAGCTTGGGTACCTCCACGAGTGCTAGCACAGATACGCAGTATTTT. The rearrangement uses TRBV5-1 and TRBJ2-3; D unresolved. This CDR3 has 18 amino acids. The germline V gene encodes CDR1 SGHRS and CDR2 YFSETQ. V was pared by 0 bases and J by 0 bases, with 17 bases between.

The rearrangement uses TRBV7-2 and TRBJ2-7; the match to TRBD2 covers 12 bases. The CDR3 sequence is 15 residues long. Trimming removed 1 base from V and 4 bases from J; junction bases left unmatched: 2. The germline gives CDR1 SGHTA, CDR2 FQGNSA. The CDR3 region is CASSLVLAGGYEQYF. As DNA, the CDR3 is TGTGCCAGCAGCTTAGTACTAGCGGGAGGTTACGAGCAGTACTTC.

The chain links TRBV3-1 (or the pseudogene TRBV3-2) to TRBJ1-2, with TRBD1 matching over 7 bases. V dropped 0 bases and J dropped 5; count of bases not matched to a gene: 9. This CDR3 is built from 16 residues. Germline loops: CDR1 LGHDT, CDR2 YNNKEL (reference sequence). The CDR3: CASSQDLAGGTYGYTF. Here the CDR3 DNA reads TGTGCCAGCAGCCAAGATTTGGCAGGGGGAACTTATGGCTACACCTTC.

The V gene is TRBV4-1, the J gene TRBJ1-5; D unclear. CDR3 length equals 15 residues. Germline CDR1 and CDR2: MGHRA and YSYEKL. With 0 bases removed from V and 9 bases from J, the gap between germline ends came to 15 bases. Here the CDR3 DNA reads TGCGCCAGCAGCCAAGATTCGGGGAACCCGCGGCCCCAGCATTTT. This codes for CASSQDSGNPRPQHF.

This clone was seen only once. The V gene is TRBV7-2, the J gene TRBJ2-5, with 16 positions matching TRBD2. There are 19 residues in the CDR3. V shed 5 bases and J 1 base; nucleotides not matched to a gene: 10. CDR1 is SGHTA and CDR2 is FQGNSA in the germline V gene. The CDR3: CASSTGLAGGFWGQETQYF. The CDR3 nucleotides are TGTGCCAGCAGCACGGGACTAGCGGGAGGGTTCTGGGGCCAAGAGACCCAGTACTTC. The full variable domain, completed using reference TRBV7-2 and TRBJ2-5, is GAGVSQSPSNKVTEKGKDVELRCDPISGHTALYWYRQSLGQGLEFLIYFQGNSAPDKSGLPSDRFSAERTGGSVSTLTIQRTQQEDSAVYLCASSTGLAGGFWGQETQYFGPGTRLLVL.

The V call is TRBV27, the J call TRBJ2-2; 9 bases align to TRBD1. The germline V gene has CDR1 MNHEY and CDR2 SMNVEV (reference sequence). The length of the CDR3 is 15 residues. With 5 bases clipped from V and 4 bases from J, the junction kept 5 bases outside the gene matches. The CDR3 nucleotides read TGTGCCAGCAGTCTAAAGACAGGGGGCACCGGGGAGCTGTTTTTT. It translates to CASSLKTGGTGELFF.

This clone appeared a single time. V and J are TRBV11-1 and TRBJ2-3; D is undetermined. The V gene's germline CDR1 is SGHAT and CDR2 FQDESV (reference sequence). V lost 6 bases and J lost 2, with 9 bases in between. The CDR3 totals 13 residues. The CDR3 loop reads CASSSQITDTQYF. CDR3 DNA sequence: TGTGCCAGCAGTTCACAGATCACAGATACGCAGTATTTT.

The chain carries TRBV28 and TRBJ1-5; the match to TRBD1 covers 9 bases. The CDR3 consists of 16 residues. V was clipped by 1 base and J by 7 bases; unmatched bases: 8. Germline CDR1 reads MDHEN; CDR2 reads SYDVKM. CDR3 sequence (DNA): TGTGCCAGCAGTTTATTGGGACAGGGAAAGGGGCAGCCCCAGCATTTT. This translates into CASSLLGQGKGQPQHF.

The V gene is TRBV5-8, the J gene TRBJ1-2, with D unresolved. Germline V CDR1 and CDR2: SGHTS, YDEGEE. The CDR3 sequence is 16 residues long. V gave up 0 bases and J gave up 1 base, with 13 bases separating them. The CDR3 spells CASSLDAGSYNYGYTF. The DNA for the CDR3 is TGTGCCAGCAGCTTGGACGCAGGAAGTTATAACTATGGCTACACCTTC. Looking up the rest from reference TRBV5-8 and TRBJ1-2 gives the full variable domain: EAGVTQSPTHLIKTRGQQATLRCSPISGHTSVYWYQQALGLGLQFLLWYDEGEERNRGNFPPRFSGRQFPNYSSELNVNALELEDSALYLCASSLDAGSYNYGYTFGSGTRLTVV.

The chain combines TRBV5-1 with TRBJ1-3, with D possibly TRBD1 on 5 matching bases. Trimming stripped 2 bases from V and 2 bases from J, with 14 bases between. This CDR3 region has 16 residues. Germline-derived CDR1 and CDR2 are SGHRS and YFSETQ. The CDR3 DNA reads as TGCGCCAGCAGCTTTGCGGCGGGGCTGACTGGAAACACCATATATTTT. Protein sequence: CASSFAAGLTGNTIYF. Combining the CDR3 with reference TRBV5-1 and TRBJ1-3 gives the whole variable domain KAGVTQTPRYLIKTRGQQVTLSCSPISGHRSVSWYQQTPGQGLQFLFEYFSETQRNKGNFPGRFSGRQFSNSRSEMNVSTLELGDSALYLCASSFAAGLTGNTIYFGEGSWLTVV.

Note on this clone: Other nucleotide sequences in the sample specify the same CDR3. The chain employs TRBV18 and TRBJ2-3; no clear D. The CDR3 contains 11 residues. Germline-derived CDR1 and CDR2 are KGHSH and LQKENI. Trimming took off 3 bases at V and 4 bases at J, with 2 bases between the two ends. CDR3 protein: CASSPSDTQYF. CDR3 sequence (DNA): TGTGCCAGCTCACCCTCAGATACGCAGTATTTT.

V usage is TRBV5-8 and J usage is TRBJ2-5; TRBD2 matches 13 bases. J gave up 0 bases and V 4 bases, and 9 bases lay outside the gene matches. This CDR3 spans 18 amino acids. Per germline, CDR1 SGHTS and CDR2 YDEGEE. CDR3 sequence: CASSPWTSGSLYQETQYF. In nucleotides, the CDR3 is TGTGCCAGCAGCCCGTGGACTAGCGGGAGTTTGTACCAAGAGACCCAGTACTTC.

This chain links TRBV30 with TRBJ1-5; D remains ambiguous. The CDR3 sequence is 17 residues long. CDR1 is GTSNPN, CDR2 SVGIG, per germline (reference sequence). Deletions cut 2 bases from V and 1 base from J, with 18 bases between. CDR3 DNA: TGTGCCTGGAGTCCCTCCCGGGTGGATCGGAGCAATCAGCCCCAGCATTTT. Translated, it gives CAWSPSRVDRSNQPQHF.

Notes on this clone: One end of the junction varies from germline; a read error may be responsible. This sequence joins TRBV7-7 and TRBJ2-2; possible D gene TRBD2, 6 bases. Germline CDR1 SSHAT, CDR2 FNYEAQ (reference sequence). CDR3 length equals 14 residues. The CDR3, as DNA: TGTGCTAGCAGCCCGCGCCCGGGAGCCGGGGAGCTGTTTTTT. Amino acids: CASSPRPGAGELFF.

The chain combines TRBV10-3 with TRBJ2-4; 10 bases are shared with TRBD1. CDR1 and CDR2 (germline): ENHRY, SYGVKD. The CDR3 is 19 amino acids. V was clipped by 6 bases and J by 0 bases; unmatched bases: 14. This CDR3 is CAISKDRGYRILAKNIQYF. CDR3 nucleotide sequence: TGTGCCATCAGCAAGGACAGGGGGTACAGAATCTTAGCCAAAAACATTCAGTACTTC.

The table lists this clone with a count of one. The gene calls are TRBV19 and TRBJ1-1; D is unclear. The CDR3 totals 14 residues. V gave up 5 bases and J gave up 4 bases, with 14 bases separating them. The germline V gene encodes CDR1 LNHDA and CDR2 SQIVND (reference sequence). Here the CDR3 reads CASSSTRVGTEAFF. Here the CDR3 DNA reads TGTGCCAGTAGTTCGACCCGGGTGGGCACTGAAGCTTTCTTT.

The chain uses TRBV3-1 (or the pseudogene TRBV3-2) and TRBJ2-2; D unresolved. Germline values: CDR1 LGHDT, CDR2 YNNKEL (reference sequence). The ends were cut back, 8 bases at V and 5 bases at J, with 9 bases in the middle. The CDR3 contains 12 residues. The CDR3 protein is CASSRTTGELFF. For the CDR3, the DNA is TGTGCCAGCTCCCGAACTACCGGGGAGCTGTTTTTT.

This clone was detected once. The chain combines TRBV4-1 with TRBJ2-1; 9 bases match TRBD1. The CDR3 contains 16 residues. The V segment lost 2 bases and the J segment 7 bases; nucleotides outside the gene matches: 9. Germline loops: CDR1 MGHRA, CDR2 YSYEKL. The CDR3 DNA reads as TGCGCCAGCAGCCAACCACAGGGGGCCACTCGGAATGAGCAGTTCTTC. Translating it yields CASSQPQGATRNEQFF.

The chain couples TRBV7-2 to TRBJ1-2; D call uncertain. Trimming pared 7 bases from V and 6 bases from J, leaving 12 bases between. The length of the CDR3 is 12 residues. The germline V gene has CDR1 SGHTA and CDR2 FQGNSA. This CDR3 reads CASNLGGDGYTF. CDR3 in DNA: TGTGCCAGCAACCTGGGCGGGGATGGCTACACCTTC. Combining the CDR3 with reference TRBV7-2 and TRBJ1-2 gives the whole variable domain GAGVSQSPSNKVTEKGKDVELRCDPISGHTALYWYRQSLGQGLEFLIYFQGNSAPDKSGLPSDRFSAERTGGSVSTLTIQRTQQEDSAVYLCASNLGGDGYTFGSGTRLTVV.